The 15 T cell receptor beta chains presented below share a single source sample, sequenced in a study of patients and donors after allogeneic stem cell transplantation. TCRdb used MiXCR to reprocess the RT-PCR reads, holding one entry per CDR3 protein. Of about 230,000 distinct CDR3 sequences listed, over 12% are singletons. Sequenced material: blood, either unsorted or a sorted T cell fraction (not recorded which). All receptors come from a human donor who was either an allogeneic HSCT recipient or a stem cell or donor lymphocyte infusion donor (not recorded which). It is not recorded whose cells these are; they may come from a transplant donor.

V usage is TRBV12-2 and J usage is TRBJ2-1; TRBD2 was called by the table and not checked on the DNA. TRBV12-2 is flagged as a pseudogene. The CDR3 is 12 amino acids. CDR3 sequence: CASRPRRNEQFF. The CDR3 DNA sequence: TGTGCAAGTCGCCCTCGGAGGAATGAGCAGTTCTTC.

The V call is TRBV20-1, the J call TRBJ2-1; the D is unclear. The CDR3 length is 12 residues. Germline V gives CDR1 DFQATT, CDR2 SNEGSKA (reference sequence). Trimming took 6 bases from V and 7 from J, leaving 13 bases between them. CDR3 DNA sequence: TGCAGTGCGCCTCGCACTCATAATGAGCAGTTCTTC. This sequence encodes CSAPRTHNEQFF.

This clonotype was counted many times. Written as DNA, the CDR3 is TGTGCCAGCAGCTTGCCGGGACCCCAATCACCCCTCCACTTT. Its protein product is CASSLPGPQSPLHF. V is TRBV5-6 and J is TRBJ1-6; a weak D match, TRBD1 (5 bases). Trimming left V 1 base short and J 10 bases short, with 12 bases between. This CDR3 contains 14 residues. From germline, CDR1 is SGHDT and CDR2 YYEEEE.

The chain recombines TRBV5-1 with TRBJ2-7; D is uncertain. The germline V gene has CDR1 SGHRS and CDR2 YFSETQ. V lost 0 bases to trimming and J lost 5 bases, with 12 bases between them. The CDR3 has 14 amino acids. The chain's CDR3 is CASSLAGMQNEQYF. The CDR3 bases are TGCGCCAGCAGCTTGGCCGGTATGCAAAACGAGCAGTACTTC.

This clonotype was seen many times. The CDR3 loop reads CASSPNTGELFF. For the CDR3, the DNA is TGTGCCAGCAGCCCGAACACCGGGGAGCTGTTTTTT. The genes are TRBV6-6 and TRBJ2-2; the D is unclear. Trimming removed 6 bases at V and 0 bases at J, with 2 bases between. Germline assignment: CDR1 MNHNY and CDR2 SVGAGI (reference sequence). The length of the CDR3 is 12 residues.

This clonotype was seen many times. This sequence joins TRBV5-1 and TRBJ2-5, with D possibly called TRBD1 or TRBD2 (5 bases each). There are 13 residues in the CDR3. V shed 7 bases and J shed 0 bases, with 10 bases lying between them. In germline, CDR1 is SGHRS, CDR2 YFSETQ. CDR3 protein: CASGDGNQETQYF. In nucleotides, the CDR3 is TGCGCCAGCGGGGACGGAAACCAAGAGACCCAGTACTTC. The complete variable domain, with remaining parts taken from reference TRBV5-1 and TRBJ2-5, reads KAGVTQTPRYLIKTRGQQVTLSCSPISGHRSVSWYQQTPGQGLQFLFEYFSETQRNKGNFPGRFSGRQFSNSRSEMNVSTLELGDSALYLCASGDGNQETQYFGPGTRLLVL.

This clonotype was found a few times. The V gene is TRBV11-2, the J gene TRBJ2-3; D is unresolved. The V end was cut by 5 bases, the J end by 11 bases, with 11 bases between. Germline V lookup: CDR1 SGHAT, CDR2 FQNNGV. This CDR3 has 11 residues. The CDR3 bases are TGTGCCAGCAGCCTCCTCCGGAAGCAGTATTTT. This gives the protein CASSLLRKQYF.

Many counts were recorded for this clonotype. J is TRBJ2-1 and V is TRBV24-1; TRBD2 matches at 8 bases. Germline V gene lookup returns CDR1 KGHDR and CDR2 SFDVKD. The V and J ends lost 4 bases and 9 bases, in that order; junction bases with no gene match: 13. The CDR3 totals 16 residues. CDR3 coding DNA: TGTGCCACCAGTGACAAAGCGGGAGTTGGAAGCGGTGAGCAGTTCTTC. Its translation is CATSDKAGVGSGEQFF.

This clonotype came up many times. This sequence joins TRBV6-5 and TRBJ1-2; the D gene is possibly TRBD1 (6 bases). The V gene lost 2 bases and the J gene lost 5 bases, with 12 bases spanning the gap. Germline CDR1 and CDR2: MNHEY and SVGAGI. This CDR3 is 14 amino acids long. CDR3 DNA sequence: TGTGCCAGCAGTTACGACAGGACAGAATATGGCTACACCTTC. It yields the protein CASSYDRTEYGYTF.

There are a few counts of this clonotype. The chain joins TRBV6-5 to TRBJ2-3; D perhaps matches TRBD2 (5 bases). V dropped 1 base and J dropped 0 bases, with 11 bases sitting between them. Per germline, CDR1 MNHEY and CDR2 SVGAGI. The CDR3 totals 16 residues. The CDR3 reads CASSYFGELSTDTQYF. CDR3 coding DNA: TGTGCCAGCAGTTACTTTGGGGAGCTCAGCACAGATACGCAGTATTTT.

This chain uses TRBV5-1 with TRBJ2-1; TRBD2 matches at 10 bases. CDR3 length: 15 amino acids. Trimming cost V 2 bases and J 4 bases; bases outside gene matches: 3. Germline lookup yields CDR1 SGHRS and CDR2 YFSETQ. CDR3 sequence (DNA): TGCGCCAGCAGCTTCGGGACTAGCGAGTACAATGAGCAGTTCTTC. Its translation: CASSFGTSEYNEQFF.

This clonotype has a count of ten or more. V gene TRBV5-1 combines with J gene TRBJ1-4; 10 bases are a match to TRBD1. Germline-derived CDR1 and CDR2 are SGHRS and YFSETQ. The CDR3 is 16 residues long. V lost 5 bases, J lost 3 bases, and 7 bases stayed unmatched. The CDR3 DNA reads TGCGCCAGCAGTATCGGGACAGGGGCGGCTAATGAAAAACTGTTTTTT. This gives the protein CASSIGTGAANEKLFF.

This clonotype was seen more than once but under ten times. CDR3 bases: TGTGCCAGCAGCTCACCGGGACCTGTGAACACTGAAGCTTTCTTT. It codes for CASSSPGPVNTEAFF. The genes are TRBV5-4 and TRBJ1-1; TRBD1 might be the D (5 bases). CDR1 SGHNT and CDR2 YYREEE come from the germline V gene (reference sequence). This CDR3 is 15 amino acids long. Trimming shortened V by 3 bases and J by 0 bases, and 12 bases separated the two germline ends.

This clonotype was seen a handful of times. The chain employs TRBV5-1 and TRBJ2-7; 8 positions match TRBD2. The CDR3 runs 13 residues. From germline, CDR1 is SGHRS and CDR2 YFSETQ. V lost 0 bases to trimming and J lost 6 bases; unmatched junction nucleotides: 2. The CDR3 DNA sequence: TGCGCCAGCAGCTTGGACGGGAGGGGCGAGCAGTACTTC. This gives the protein CASSLDGRGEQYF.

CDR3 bases: TGTGCCAGCAAGGGGTTAGATGGCAATCAGCCCCAGCATTTT. This translates into CASKGLDGNQPQHF. The V call is TRBV6-1, the J call TRBJ1-5; tentatively, D is TRBD1 (5 bases). The germline V gene has CDR1 MNHNS and CDR2 SASEGT. This CDR3 has 14 residues. V lost 7 bases and J 2 bases, leaving 12 bases between the germline ends.